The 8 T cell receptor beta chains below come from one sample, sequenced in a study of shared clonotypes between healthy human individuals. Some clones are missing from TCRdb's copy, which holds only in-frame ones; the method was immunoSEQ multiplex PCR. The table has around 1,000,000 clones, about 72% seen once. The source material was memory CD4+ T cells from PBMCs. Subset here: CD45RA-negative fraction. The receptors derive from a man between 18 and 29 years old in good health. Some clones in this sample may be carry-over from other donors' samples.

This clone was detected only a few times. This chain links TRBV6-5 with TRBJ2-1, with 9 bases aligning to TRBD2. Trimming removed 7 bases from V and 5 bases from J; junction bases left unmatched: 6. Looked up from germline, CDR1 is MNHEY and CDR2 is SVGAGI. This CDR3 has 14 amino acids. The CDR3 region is CASMSSGVNNEQFF. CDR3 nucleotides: TGTGCCAGCATGTCTAGCGGGGTCAACAATGAGCAGTTCTTC.

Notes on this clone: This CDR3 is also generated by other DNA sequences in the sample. CDR3 nucleotide sequence: TGCAGCGTTGGGGACAGGGGGTACGAGCAGTACTTC. It yields the protein CSVGDRGYEQYF. The rearrangement links TRBV29-1 to TRBJ2-7, with 11 nucleotides matching TRBD1. In germline, CDR1 is SQVTM, CDR2 ANQGSEA. The J segment lost 4 bases and the V segment lost 4 bases, leaving 0 bases of the junction unmatched. The CDR3 loop spans 12 amino acids.

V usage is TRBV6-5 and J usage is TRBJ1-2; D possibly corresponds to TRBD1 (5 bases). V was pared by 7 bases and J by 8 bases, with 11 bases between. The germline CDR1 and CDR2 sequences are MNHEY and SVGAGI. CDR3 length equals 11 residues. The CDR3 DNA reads TGTGCCAGCACCGGGGCAGGCGGCTACACCTTC. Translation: CASTGAGGYTF.

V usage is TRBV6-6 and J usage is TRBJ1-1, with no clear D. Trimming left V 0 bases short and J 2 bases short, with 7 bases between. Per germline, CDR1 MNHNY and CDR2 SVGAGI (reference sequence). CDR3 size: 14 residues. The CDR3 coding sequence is TGTGCCAGCAGTTACTCGACCGAAAACACTGAAGCTTTCTTT. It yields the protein CASSYSTENTEAFF.

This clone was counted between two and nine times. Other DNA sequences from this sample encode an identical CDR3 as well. The CDR3 DNA sequence: TGCGCCAGCAGCTTACAGGGGGACACTGAAGCTTTCTTT. This sequence encodes CASSLQGDTEAFF. J is TRBJ1-1 and V is TRBV5-1; 8 bases are shared with TRBD1. CDR3 length equals 13 residues. Unmatched junction bases numbered 0, after V lost 2 bases and J lost 3 bases. CDR1 SGHRS and CDR2 YFSETQ come from the germline V gene.

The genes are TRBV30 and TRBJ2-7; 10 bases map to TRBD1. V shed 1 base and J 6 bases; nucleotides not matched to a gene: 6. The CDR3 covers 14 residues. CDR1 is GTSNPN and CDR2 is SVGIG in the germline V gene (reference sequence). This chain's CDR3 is CAWSADRGLGEQYF. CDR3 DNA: TGTGCCTGGAGTGCCGACAGGGGGCTTGGCGAGCAGTACTTC.

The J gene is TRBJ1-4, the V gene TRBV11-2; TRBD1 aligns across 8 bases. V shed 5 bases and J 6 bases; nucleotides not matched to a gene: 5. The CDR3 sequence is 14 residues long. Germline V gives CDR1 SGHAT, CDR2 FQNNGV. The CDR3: CASSPGGAYEKLFF. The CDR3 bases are TGTGCCAGCAGCCCAGGGGGCGCATATGAAAAACTGTTTTTT.

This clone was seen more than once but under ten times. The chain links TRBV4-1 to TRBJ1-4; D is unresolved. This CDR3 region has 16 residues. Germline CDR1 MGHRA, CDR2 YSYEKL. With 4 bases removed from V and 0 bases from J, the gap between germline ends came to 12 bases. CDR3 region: CASSRSTPPTNEKLFF. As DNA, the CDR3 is TGCGCCAGCAGCCGATCGACCCCCCCAACTAATGAAAAACTGTTTTTT.